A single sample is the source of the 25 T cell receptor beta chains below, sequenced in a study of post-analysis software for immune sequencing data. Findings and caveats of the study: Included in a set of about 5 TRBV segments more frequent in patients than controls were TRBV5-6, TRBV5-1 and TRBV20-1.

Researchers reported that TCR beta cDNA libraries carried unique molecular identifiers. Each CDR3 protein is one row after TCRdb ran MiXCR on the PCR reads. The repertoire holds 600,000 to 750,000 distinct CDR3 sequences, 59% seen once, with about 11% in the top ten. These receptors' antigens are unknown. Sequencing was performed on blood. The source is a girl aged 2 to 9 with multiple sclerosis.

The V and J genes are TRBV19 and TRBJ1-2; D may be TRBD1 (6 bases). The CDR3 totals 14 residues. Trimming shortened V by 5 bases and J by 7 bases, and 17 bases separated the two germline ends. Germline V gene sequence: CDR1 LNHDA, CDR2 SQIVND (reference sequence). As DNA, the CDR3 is TGTGCCAGTAGTCCTAACAGGGTGTCCCCTGGCTACACCTTC. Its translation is CASSPNRVSPGYTF. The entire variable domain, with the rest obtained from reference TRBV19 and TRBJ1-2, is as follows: DGGITQSPKYLFRKEGQNVTLSCEQNLNHDAMYWYRQDPGQGLRLIYYSQIVNDFQKGDIAEGYSVSREKKESFPLTVTSAQKNPTAFYLCASSPNRVSPGYTFGSGTRLTVV.

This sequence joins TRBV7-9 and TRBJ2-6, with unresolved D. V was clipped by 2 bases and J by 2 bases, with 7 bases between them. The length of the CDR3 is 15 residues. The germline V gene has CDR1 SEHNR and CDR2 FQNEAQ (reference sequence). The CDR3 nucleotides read TGTGCCAGCAGCTTAAAGACGGCTGGGGCCAACGTCCTGACTTTC. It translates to CASSLKTAGANVLTF.

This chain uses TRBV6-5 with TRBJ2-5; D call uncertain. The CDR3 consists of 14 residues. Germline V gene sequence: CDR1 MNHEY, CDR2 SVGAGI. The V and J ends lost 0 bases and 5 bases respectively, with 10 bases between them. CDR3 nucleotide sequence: TGTGCCAGCAGTTACTCAGTGGCTGCCGAGACCCAGTACTTC. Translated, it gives CASSYSVAAETQYF.

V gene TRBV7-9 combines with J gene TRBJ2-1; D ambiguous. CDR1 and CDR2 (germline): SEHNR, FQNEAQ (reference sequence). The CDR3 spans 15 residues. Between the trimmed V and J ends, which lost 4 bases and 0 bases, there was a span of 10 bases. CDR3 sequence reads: CASSSGGYSYNEQFF. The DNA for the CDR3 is TGTGCCAGCAGCTCTGGCGGATACTCCTACAATGAGCAGTTCTTC.

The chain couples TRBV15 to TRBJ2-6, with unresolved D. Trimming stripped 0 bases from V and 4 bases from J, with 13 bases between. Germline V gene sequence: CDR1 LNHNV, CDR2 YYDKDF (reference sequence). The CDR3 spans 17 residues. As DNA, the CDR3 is TGTGCCACCAGCAGAGATGGTTCGGGTCTGGGGGCCAACGTCCTGACTTTC. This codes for CATSRDGSGLGANVLTF.

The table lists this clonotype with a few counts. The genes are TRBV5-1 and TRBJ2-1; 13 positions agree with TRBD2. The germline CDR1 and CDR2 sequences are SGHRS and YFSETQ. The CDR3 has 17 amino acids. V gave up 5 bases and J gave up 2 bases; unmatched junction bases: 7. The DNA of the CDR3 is TGCGCCAGCAGTCAAACTAGCGGGAGGGCCCCCTACAATGAGCAGTTCTTC. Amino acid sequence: CASSQTSGRAPYNEQFF.

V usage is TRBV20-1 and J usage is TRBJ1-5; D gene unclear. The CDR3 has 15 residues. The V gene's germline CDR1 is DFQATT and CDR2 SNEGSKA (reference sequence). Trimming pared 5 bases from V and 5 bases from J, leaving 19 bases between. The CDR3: CSAAMGGQYDQPQHF. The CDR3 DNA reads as TGCAGTGCTGCGATGGGCGGCCAATATGATCAGCCCCAGCATTTT.

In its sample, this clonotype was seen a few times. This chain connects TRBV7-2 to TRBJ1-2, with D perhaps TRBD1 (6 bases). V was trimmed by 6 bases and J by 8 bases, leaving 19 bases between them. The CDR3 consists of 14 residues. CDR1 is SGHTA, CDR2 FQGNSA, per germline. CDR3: CASRPRGSSRGYTF. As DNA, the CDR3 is TGTGCCAGCAGACCGAGGGGGTCCAGCCGGGGCTACACCTTC.

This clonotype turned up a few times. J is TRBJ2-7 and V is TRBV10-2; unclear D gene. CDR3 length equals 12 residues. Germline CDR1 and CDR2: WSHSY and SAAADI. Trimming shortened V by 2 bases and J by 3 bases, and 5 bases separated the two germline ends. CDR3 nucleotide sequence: TGCGCCAGCAGTGAGAACCGCTACGAGCAGTACTTC. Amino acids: CASSENRYEQYF.

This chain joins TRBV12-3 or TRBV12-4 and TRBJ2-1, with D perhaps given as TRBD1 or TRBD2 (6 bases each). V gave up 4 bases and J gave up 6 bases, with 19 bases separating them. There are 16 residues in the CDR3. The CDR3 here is CASSSRRGQPGNEQFF. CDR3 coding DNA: TGTGCCAGCAGTTCCCGTCGGGGGCAGCCCGGCAATGAGCAGTTCTTC.

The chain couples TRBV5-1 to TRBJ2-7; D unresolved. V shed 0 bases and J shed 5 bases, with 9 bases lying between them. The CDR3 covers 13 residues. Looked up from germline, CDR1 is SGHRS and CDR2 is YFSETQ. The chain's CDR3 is CASSLVVQDEQYF. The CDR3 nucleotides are TGCGCCAGCAGCTTGGTGGTTCAAGACGAGCAGTACTTC.

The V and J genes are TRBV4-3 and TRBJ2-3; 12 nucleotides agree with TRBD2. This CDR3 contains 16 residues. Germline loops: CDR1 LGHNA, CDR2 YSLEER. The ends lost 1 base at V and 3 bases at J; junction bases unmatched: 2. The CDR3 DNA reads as TGCGCCAGCAGCCAAGGAGGACTAGCGGGGACAGATACGCAGTATTTT. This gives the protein CASSQGGLAGTDTQYF.

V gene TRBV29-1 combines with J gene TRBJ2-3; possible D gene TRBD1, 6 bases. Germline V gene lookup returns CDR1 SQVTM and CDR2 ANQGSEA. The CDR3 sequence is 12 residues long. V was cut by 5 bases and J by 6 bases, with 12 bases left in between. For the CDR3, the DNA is TGCAGCGTTTACAGGGTTGAGGATACGCAGTATTTT. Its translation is CSVYRVEDTQYF.

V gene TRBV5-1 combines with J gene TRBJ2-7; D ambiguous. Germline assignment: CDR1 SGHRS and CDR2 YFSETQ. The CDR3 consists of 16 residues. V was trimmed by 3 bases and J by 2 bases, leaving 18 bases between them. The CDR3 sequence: CASSSLPLDTTYEQYF. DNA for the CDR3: TGCGCCAGCAGCTCCCTCCCGCTAGACACAACCTACGAGCAGTACTTC.

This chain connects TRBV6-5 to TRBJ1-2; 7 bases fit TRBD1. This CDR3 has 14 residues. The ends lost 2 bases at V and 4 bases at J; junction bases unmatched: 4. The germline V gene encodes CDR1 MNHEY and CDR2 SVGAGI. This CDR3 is CASSYRGLSYGYTF. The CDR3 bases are TGTGCCAGCAGTTACAGGGGGCTTAGCTATGGCTACACCTTC.

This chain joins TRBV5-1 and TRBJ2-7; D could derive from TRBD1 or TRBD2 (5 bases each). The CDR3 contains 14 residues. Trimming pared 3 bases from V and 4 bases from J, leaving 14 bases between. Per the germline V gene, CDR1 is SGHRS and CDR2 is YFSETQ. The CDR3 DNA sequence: TGCGCCAGCAGCTGGGGGACCCTATCTTACGAGCAGTACTTC. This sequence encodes CASSWGTLSYEQYF.

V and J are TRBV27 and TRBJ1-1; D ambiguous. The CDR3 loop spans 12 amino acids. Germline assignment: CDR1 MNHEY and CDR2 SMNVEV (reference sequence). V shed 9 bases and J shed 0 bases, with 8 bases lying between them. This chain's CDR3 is CARTEMNTEAFF. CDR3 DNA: TGTGCCAGAACAGAGATGAACACTGAAGCTTTCTTT.

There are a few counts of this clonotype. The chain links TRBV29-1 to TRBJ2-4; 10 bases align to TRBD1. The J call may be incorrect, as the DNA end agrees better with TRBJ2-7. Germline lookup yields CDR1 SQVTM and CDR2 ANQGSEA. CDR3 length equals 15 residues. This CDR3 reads CSVTDLDRGIHEQYF. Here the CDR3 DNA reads TGCAGCGTTACCGATTTGGACAGGGGGATCCACGAGCAGTACTTC.

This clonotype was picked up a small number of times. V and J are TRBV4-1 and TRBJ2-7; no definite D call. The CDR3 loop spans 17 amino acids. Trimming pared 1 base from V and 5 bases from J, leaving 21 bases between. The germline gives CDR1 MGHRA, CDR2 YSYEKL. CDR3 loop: CASSQVPAPGPINEQYF. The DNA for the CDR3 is TGCGCCAGCAGCCAAGTGCCCGCCCCCGGCCCCATAAACGAGCAGTACTTC.

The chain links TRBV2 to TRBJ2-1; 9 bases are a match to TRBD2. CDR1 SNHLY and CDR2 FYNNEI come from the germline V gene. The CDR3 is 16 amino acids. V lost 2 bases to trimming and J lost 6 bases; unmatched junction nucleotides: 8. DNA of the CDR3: TGTGCCAGCAGTGAATGGGGCGGGGGGGCAGGCAATGAGCAGTTCTTC. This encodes CASSEWGGGAGNEQFF.

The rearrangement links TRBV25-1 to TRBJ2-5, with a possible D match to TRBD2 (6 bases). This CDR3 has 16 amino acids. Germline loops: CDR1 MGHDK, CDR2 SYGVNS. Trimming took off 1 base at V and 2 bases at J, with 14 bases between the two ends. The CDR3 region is CASSEWAGGRQETQYF. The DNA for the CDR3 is TGTGCCAGCAGTGAATGGGCGGGTGGGAGGCAAGAGACCCAGTACTTC.

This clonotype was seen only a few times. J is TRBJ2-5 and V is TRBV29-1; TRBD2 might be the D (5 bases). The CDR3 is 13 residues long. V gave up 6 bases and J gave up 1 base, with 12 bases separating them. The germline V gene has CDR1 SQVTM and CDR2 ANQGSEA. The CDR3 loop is CSVRESPQETQYF. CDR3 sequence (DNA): TGCAGCGTAAGGGAGAGTCCCCAAGAGACCCAGTACTTC.

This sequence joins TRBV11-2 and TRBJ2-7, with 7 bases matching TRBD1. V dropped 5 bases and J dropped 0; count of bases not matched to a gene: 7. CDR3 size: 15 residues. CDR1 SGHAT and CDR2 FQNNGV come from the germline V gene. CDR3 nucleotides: TGTGCCAGCAGCCGGCCGGGACAGAGCTCCTACGAGCAGTACTTC. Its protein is CASSRPGQSSYEQYF.

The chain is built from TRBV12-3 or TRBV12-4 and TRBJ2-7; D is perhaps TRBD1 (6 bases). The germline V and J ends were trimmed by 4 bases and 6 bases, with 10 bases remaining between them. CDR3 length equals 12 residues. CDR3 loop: CASSYQGSEQYF. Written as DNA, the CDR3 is TGTGCCAGCAGTTACCAGGGGAGCGAGCAGTACTTC.

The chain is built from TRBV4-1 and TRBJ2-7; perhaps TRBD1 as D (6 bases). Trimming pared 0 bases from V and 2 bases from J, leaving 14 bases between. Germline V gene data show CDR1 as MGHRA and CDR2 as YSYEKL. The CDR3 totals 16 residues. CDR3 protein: CASSQDLTGNTYEQYF. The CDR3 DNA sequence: TGCGCCAGCAGCCAAGATCTTACAGGGAACACCTACGAGCAGTACTTC.